The rows below give T cell receptor beta chains drawn from one sample of a study of blood T cell repertoires in COVID-19. The table came from immunoSEQ multiplex PCR; TCRdb's copy has only in-frame clones and leaves some out. The data hold about 280,000 clones, with about four fifths observed a single time. The sequenced sample consisted of PBMCs or T cells enriched from blood (not recorded which). Receptor source: a man in his forties who had been exposed to COVID-19. Both conserved end residues are part of each CDR3. A D gene is named only where the DNA matches it firmly. Not all rows give a size; the values are once, few, many and, for expanded clones, a class.

TRBD1	TRBV27	-	TRBJ2-1	CASGDQGVQDEQFF	TGTGCCAGCGGGGATCAGGGGGTTCAGGATGAGCAGTTCTTC
TRBD1	TRBV7-7	-	TRBJ2-1	CASSPGGTGGNEQFF	TGTGCTAGCAGCCCGGGGGGGACAGGGGGTAATGAGCAGTTCTTC
-	TRBV30	-	TRBJ1-3	CAWSVGGDTIYF	TGTGCCTGGAGTGTTGGCGGGGACACCATATATTTT
TRBD2	TRBV4-1	-	TRBJ2-7	CASSQELWPSGSFEQYF	TGCGCCAGCAGCCAAGAGTTATGGCCTAGCGGGAGTTTTGAGCAGTACTTC
TRBD1	TRBV19	-	TRBJ2-5	CASSFGGGQGEETQYF	TGTGCCAGTAGTTTTGGGGGGGGACAGGGAGAAGAGACCCAGTACTTC
TRBD2	TRBV5-5	-	TRBJ2-3	CASSSSAGDTDTQYF	TGTGCCAGCAGCTCTTCAGCGGGAGACACAGATACGCAGTATTTT
-	TRBV29-1	-	TRBJ2-7	CSVASAGTIPYEQYF	TGCAGCGTTGCCTCCGCCGGGACAATCCCCTACGAGCAGTACTTC
-	TRBV6-2/TRBV6-3	-	TRBJ2-7	CASSWGRSYEQYF	TGTGCCAGCAGTTGGGGGCGTTCCTACGAGCAGTACTTC
-	TRBV5-4	-	TRBJ1-2	CASSPDAGAGGYTF	TGTGCCAGCAGCCCTGATGCTGGGGCCGGGGGCTACACCTTC
-	TRBV6-5	-	TRBJ1-3	CASSYLEGNTIYF	TGTGCCAGCAGTTACCTCGAGGGAAACACCATATATTTT
-	TRBV3-1/TRBV3-2	-	TRBJ2-7	CASSHLRGSTGEQYF	TGTGCCAGCAGCCACCTCAGAGGTAGTACGGGCGAGCAGTACTTC
-	TRBV11-3	-	TRBJ1-4	CASTGAPGEKLFF	TGTGCCAGCACAGGGGCCCCCGGAGAAAAACTGTTTTTT
-	TRBV9	-	TRBJ2-7	CASSGRSTYEQYF	TGTGCCAGCAGCGGGAGGAGTACCTACGAGCAGTACTTC
-	TRBV30	-	TRBJ2-1	CAWSMLAPPYNEQFF	TGTGCCTGGAGTATGCTAGCTCCACCTTACAATGAGCAGTTCTTC
TRBD2	TRBV19	-	TRBJ2-5	CASRPPGGETQYF	TGTGCCAGTAGGCCCCCGGGAGGGGAGACCCAGTACTTC
-	TRBV6-5	once	TRBJ1-4	CASSYSGGARNEKLFF	TGTGCCAGCAGTTACTCGGGAGGGGCCCGTAATGAAAAACTGTTTTTT
-	TRBV18	-	TRBJ1-5	CASSPPRGLLYQPQHF	TGTGCCAGCTCACCACCGCGGGGGCTGCTCTATCAGCCCCAGCATTTT
-	TRBV5-4	-	TRBJ1-5	CASSLALNQPQHF	TGTGCCAGCAGCTTGGCCCTCAATCAGCCCCAGCATTTT
-	TRBV5-6	-	TRBJ1-2	CASSSARVSRGNGYTF	TGTGCCAGCAGCTCCGCACGCGTATCGAGAGGGAATGGCTACACCTTC
-	TRBV11-2	-	TRBJ2-5	CATQQVGSQGETQYF	TGTGCCACCCAACAGGTGGGATCGCAGGGGGAGACCCAGTACTTC
TRBD1	TRBV7-9	-	TRBJ2-7	CASKAGGPYEQYF	TGTGCCAGCAAGGCAGGGGGACCCTACGAGCAGTACTTC
-	TRBV5-1	-	TRBJ1-1	CASSLGSGAITEAFF	TGCGCCAGCAGCTTGGGGTCAGGGGCTATTACTGAAGCTTTCTTT
-	TRBV23-1	-	TRBJ1-5	CASSQSGGDIDNQPQHF	TGCGCCAGCAGTCAATCGGGAGGGGATATCGACAATCAGCCCCAGCATTTT
-	TRBV19	-	TRBJ1-5	CASSGSQKSNQPQHF	TGTGCCAGTAGTGGGAGTCAGAAGAGCAATCAGCCCCAGCATTTT
TRBD2	TRBV5-1	-	TRBJ2-2	CASSDQGSSGSVTGELFF	TGCGCCAGCAGTGACCAGGGGTCTAGCGGGAGCGTGACCGGGGAGCTGTTTTTT
-	TRBV9	-	TRBJ1-6	CASSVGGAHSSPLHF	TGTGCCAGCAGCGTGGGGGGGGCGCATAGTTCACCCCTCCACTTT
-	TRBV7-9	once	TRBJ2-6	CASSLGWAGANVLTF	TGTGCCAGCAGCTTAGGTTGGGCAGGGGCCAACGTCCTGACTTTC
-	TRBV3-1/TRBV3-2	-	TRBJ2-7	CASSQAGLYEQYF	TGTGCCAGCAGCCAAGCGGGACTCTACGAGCAGTACTTC
TRBD1	TRBV24-1	-	TRBJ2-3	CATSDVDRRSTDTQYF	TGTGCCACCAGTGATGTGGACAGGCGGAGCACAGATACGCAGTATTTT
TRBD1	TRBV3-1/TRBV3-2	-	TRBJ1-2	CASSQFIGTGDGYTF	TGTGCCAGCAGCCAGTTTATCGGGACAGGGGATGGCTACACCTTC
TRBD1	TRBV9	-	TRBJ2-3	CASSATGAGWTDTQYF	TGTGCCAGCAGCGCGACAGGGGCGGGTTGGACAGATACGCAGTATTTT
-	TRBV5-8	once	TRBJ1-5	CASSLRGVGNQPQHF	TGTGCCAGCAGCTTGCGGGGGGTAGGCAATCAGCCCCAGCATTTT
-	TRBV10-2	-	TRBJ1-2	CASRAGETNYGYTF	TGCGCCAGCCGAGCAGGGGAAACTAACTATGGCTACACCTTC
-	TRBV19	once	TRBJ1-1	CASSTALKLNTEAFF	TGTGCCAGTAGTACCGCTCTAAAGCTGAACACTGAAGCTTTCTTT
TRBD2	TRBV27	-	TRBJ2-5	CASSSTKTSVKETQYF	TGTGCCAGCAGTTCCACTAAGACTAGCGTCAAAGAGACCCAGTACTTC
-	TRBV11-2	-	TRBJ1-2	CASSLVGSPPYGYTF	TGTGCCAGCAGCTTAGTGGGCAGCCCGCCCTATGGCTACACCTTC
TRBD2	TRBV6-5	once	TRBJ2-1	CASSYVTGGRDEQFF	TGTGCCAGCAGTTATGTGACGGGAGGGCGGGATGAGCAGTTCTTC
TRBD1	TRBV5-5	-	TRBJ1-2	CASSFDRVGYGYTF	TGTGCCAGCAGCTTCGACAGGGTCGGCTATGGCTACACCTTC
-	TRBV12-3/TRBV12-4	-	TRBJ2-7	CATSRATGSSSF	TGTGCCACCTCCCGAGCGACAGGCAGTTCCTCCTTC
TRBD1	TRBV4-1	-	TRBJ2-3	CASSQGQGRDTDTQYF	TGCGCCAGCAGCCAGGGACAGGGGAGGGACACAGATACGCAGTATTTT
-	TRBV7-2	once	TRBJ1-3	CASSESLAPRAGNTIYF	TGTGCCAGCAGCGAGAGCCTCGCCCCCCGGGCGGGGAACACCATATATTTT
TRBD1	TRBV7-9	-	TRBJ1-3	CARDPKTGGSDTIYF	TGTGCCAGAGACCCTAAGACAGGGGGTTCGGACACCATATATTTT
-	TRBV5-1	-	TRBJ2-1	CASSPASGANEQFF	TGCGCCAGCAGCCCCGCCAGTGGGGCCAATGAGCAGTTCTTC
TRBD2	TRBV5-4	-	TRBJ2-2	CASSGLAGEPGELFF	TGTGCCAGCAGCGGATTAGCGGGAGAACCCGGGGAGCTGTTTTTT
-	TRBV30	-	TRBJ1-5	CAWNRVGNQPQHF	TGTGCCTGGAATCGGGTGGGCAATCAGCCCCAGCATTTT
-	TRBV7-8	-	TRBJ1-5	CASSRNSGVGQPQHF	TGTGCCAGCAGCAGAAACTCAGGGGTCGGGCAGCCCCAGCATTTT